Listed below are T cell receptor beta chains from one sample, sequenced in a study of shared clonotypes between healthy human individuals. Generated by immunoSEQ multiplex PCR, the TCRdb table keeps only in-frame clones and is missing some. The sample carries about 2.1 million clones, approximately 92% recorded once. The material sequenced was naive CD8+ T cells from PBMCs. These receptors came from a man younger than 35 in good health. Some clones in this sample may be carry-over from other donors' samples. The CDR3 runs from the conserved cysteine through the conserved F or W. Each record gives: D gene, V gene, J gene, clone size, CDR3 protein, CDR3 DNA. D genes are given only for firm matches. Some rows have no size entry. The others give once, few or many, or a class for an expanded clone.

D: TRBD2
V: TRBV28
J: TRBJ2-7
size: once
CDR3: CASKLAGGYEQYF
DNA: TGTGCCAGCAAACTAGCGGGAGGGTACGAGCAGTACTTC

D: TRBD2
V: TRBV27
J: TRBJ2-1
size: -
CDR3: CASRILAGINNEQFF
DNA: TGTGCCAGCAGAATTTTAGCGGGGATAAACAATGAGCAGTTCTTC

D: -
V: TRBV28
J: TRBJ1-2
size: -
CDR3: CASSLDRGYGYTF
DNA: TGTGCCAGCAGTTTGGATAGGGGCTATGGCTACACCTTC

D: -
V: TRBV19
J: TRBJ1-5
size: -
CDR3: CASRLYSNQPQHF
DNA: TGTGCCAGTAGGCTATATAGCAATCAGCCCCAGCATTTT

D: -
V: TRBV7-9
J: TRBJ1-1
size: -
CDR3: CASSHPRADGYTEAFF
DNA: TGTGCCAGCAGCCACCCCAGGGCGGACGGGTACACTGAAGCTTTCTTT

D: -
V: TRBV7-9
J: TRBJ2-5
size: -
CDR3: CASSPPSGWYETQYF
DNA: TGTGCCAGCAGCCCCCCCAGCGGGTGGTATGAGACCCAGTACTTC

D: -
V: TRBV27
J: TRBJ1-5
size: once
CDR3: CASSSMNQPQHF
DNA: TGTGCCAGCAGTTCGATGAATCAGCCCCAGCATTTT

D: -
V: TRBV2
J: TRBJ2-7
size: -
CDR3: CASRVTGARWEQYF
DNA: TGTGCCAGCAGGGTGACAGGCGCCCGTTGGGAGCAGTACTTC

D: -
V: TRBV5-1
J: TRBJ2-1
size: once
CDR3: CASSLASLQGRYNEQFF
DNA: TGCGCCAGCAGCTTGGCGTCCCTGCAGGGACGTTACAATGAGCAGTTCTTC

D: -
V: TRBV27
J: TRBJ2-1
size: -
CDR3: CASREVDSPNEQFF
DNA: TGTGCCAGCAGGGAAGTGGACAGCCCTAATGAGCAGTTCTTC

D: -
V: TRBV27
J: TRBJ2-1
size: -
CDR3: CASNGRRGTSPYNEQFF
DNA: TGTGCCAGCAACGGTCGCAGGGGGACTTCTCCCTACAATGAGCAGTTCTTC

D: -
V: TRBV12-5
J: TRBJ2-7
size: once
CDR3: CASGLGASYEQYF
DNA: TGTGCTAGTGGTTTGGGCGCCTCCTACGAGCAGTACTTC

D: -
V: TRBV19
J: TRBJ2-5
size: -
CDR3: CASSMSFRETQYF
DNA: TGTGCCAGTAGTATGTCCTTCCGAGAGACCCAGTACTTC

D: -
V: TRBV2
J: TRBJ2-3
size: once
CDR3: CASLGLDSTDTQYF
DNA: TGTGCCAGCCTAGGGCTGGATAGCACAGATACGCAGTATTTT

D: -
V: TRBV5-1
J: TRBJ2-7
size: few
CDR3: CASSPQGGEQYF
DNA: TGCGCCAGCAGCCCACAAGGGGGCGAGCAGTACTTC

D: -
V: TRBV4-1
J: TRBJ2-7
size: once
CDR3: CASSQTSILDGVWRQYF
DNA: TGCGCCAGCAGCCAGACTTCCATCCTCGACGGCGTATGGAGGCAGTACTTC

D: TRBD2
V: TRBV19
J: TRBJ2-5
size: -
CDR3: CASSPRTSGAETQYF
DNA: TGTGCCAGTAGTCCTAGGACTAGCGGAGCCGAGACCCAGTACTTC

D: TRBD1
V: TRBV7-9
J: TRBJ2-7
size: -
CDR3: CASSSRTGDYYEQYF
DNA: TGTGCCAGCAGCTCGAGGACAGGGGACTACTACGAGCAGTACTTC

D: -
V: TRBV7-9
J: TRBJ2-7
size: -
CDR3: CASSHSGSYEQYF
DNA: TGTGCCAGCAGCCACAGCGGCTCCTACGAGCAGTACTTC

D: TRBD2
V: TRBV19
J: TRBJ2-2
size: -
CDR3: CASWGLAGVRTGELFF
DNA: TGTGCCAGTTGGGGGCTAGCGGGAGTCCGAACCGGGGAGCTGTTTTTT

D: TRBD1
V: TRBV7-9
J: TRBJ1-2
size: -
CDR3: CASSPQDRGLTTVGYTF
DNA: TGTGCCAGCAGCCCCCAGGACAGGGGGCTAACCACGGTTGGCTACACCTTC

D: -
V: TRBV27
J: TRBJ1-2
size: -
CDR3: CASSLGPGTNYGYTF
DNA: TGTGCCAGCAGTTTAGGGCCAGGGACTAACTATGGCTACACCTTC

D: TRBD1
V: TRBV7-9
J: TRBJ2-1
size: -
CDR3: CASSAAGTVLRNEQFF
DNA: TGTGCCAGCAGCGCTGCCGGGACAGTCTTAAGGAATGAGCAGTTCTTC

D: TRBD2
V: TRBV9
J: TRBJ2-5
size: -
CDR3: CASNHKGLAGPQYF
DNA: TGTGCCAGCAACCATAAAGGACTAGCGGGACCCCAGTACTTC

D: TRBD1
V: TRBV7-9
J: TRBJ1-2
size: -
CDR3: CASSFLGRQGGYGYTF
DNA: TGTGCCAGCAGCTTCCTCGGAAGACAGGGCGGCTATGGCTACACCTTC

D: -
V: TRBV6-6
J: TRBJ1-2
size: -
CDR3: CSVRATADGYTF
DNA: TGTTCCGTTCGAGCCACAGCCGATGGCTACACCTTC

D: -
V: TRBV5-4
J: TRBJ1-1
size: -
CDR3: CASSFRQNTEAFF
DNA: TGTGCCAGCAGCTTCCGACAGAACACTGAAGCTTTCTTT

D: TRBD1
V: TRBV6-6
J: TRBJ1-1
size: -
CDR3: CASHSGTGENTEAFF
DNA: TGTGCCAGCCACTCCGGGACAGGGGAGAACACTGAAGCTTTCTTT

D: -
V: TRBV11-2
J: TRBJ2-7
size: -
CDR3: CASSLGGKSSYEQYF
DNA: TGTGCCAGCAGCTTGGGCGGAAAGAGCTCCTACGAGCAGTACTTC

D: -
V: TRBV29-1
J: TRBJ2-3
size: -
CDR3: CSVEGPLDGFRPSTDTQYF
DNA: TGCAGCGTTGAAGGCCCACTAGACGGATTTAGGCCTAGCACAGATACGCAGTATTTT

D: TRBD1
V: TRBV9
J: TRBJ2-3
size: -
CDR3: CASSVQGQRTDTQYF
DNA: TGTGCCAGCAGCGTTCAGGGACAGAGGACAGATACGCAGTATTTT

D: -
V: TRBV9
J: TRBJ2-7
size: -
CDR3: CASSVGGTGYEQYF
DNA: TGTGCCAGCAGCGTAGGCGGGACCGGTTACGAGCAGTACTTC

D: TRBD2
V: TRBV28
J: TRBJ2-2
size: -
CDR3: CASSLRTGGSTGELFF
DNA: TGTGCCAGCAGTTTAAGAACGGGAGGGTCCACCGGGGAGCTGTTTTTT

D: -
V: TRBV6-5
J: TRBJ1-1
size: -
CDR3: CASSYWPEAFF
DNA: TGTGCCAGCAGTTACTGGCCTGAAGCTTTCTTT

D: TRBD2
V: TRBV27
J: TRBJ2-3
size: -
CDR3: CASSPWAGRPDTQYF
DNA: TGTGCCAGCAGTCCATGGGCCGGGAGGCCAGATACGCAGTATTTT

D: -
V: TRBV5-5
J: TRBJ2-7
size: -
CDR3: CASSWTRQEYYEQYF
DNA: TGTGCCAGCAGCTGGACCCGACAGGAATACTACGAGCAGTACTTC

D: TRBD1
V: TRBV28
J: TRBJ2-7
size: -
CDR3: CASSLGTGWDEQYF
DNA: TGTGCCAGCAGTCTTGGGACAGGATGGGACGAGCAGTACTTC

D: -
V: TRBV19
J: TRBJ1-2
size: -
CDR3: CASSIGFGPLYGYTF
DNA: TGTGCCAGTAGTATAGGGTTCGGGCCACTGTATGGCTACACCTTC

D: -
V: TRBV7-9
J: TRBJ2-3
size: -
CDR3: CASSLSGAATDTQYF
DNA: TGTGCCAGCAGCTTATCAGGGGCAGCCACAGATACGCAGTATTTT

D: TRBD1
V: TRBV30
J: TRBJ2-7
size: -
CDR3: CAWSVQGFPSYEQYF
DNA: TGTGCCTGGAGTGTACAGGGGTTTCCCTCCTACGAGCAGTACTTC

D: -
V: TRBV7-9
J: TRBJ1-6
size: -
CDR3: CASNNPPDTPLHF
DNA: TGTGCCAGCAACAACCCCCCCGATACGCCCCTCCACTTT

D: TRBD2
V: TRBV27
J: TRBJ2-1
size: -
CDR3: CASSLGTKTRNEQFF
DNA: TGTGCCAGCAGTTTAGGGACTAAGACTCGGAATGAGCAGTTCTTC

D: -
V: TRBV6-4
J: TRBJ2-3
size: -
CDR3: CASSRTHPDTQYF
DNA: TGTGCCAGCTCCAGGACTCATCCAGATACGCAGTATTTT

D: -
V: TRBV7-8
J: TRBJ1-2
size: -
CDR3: CASSLGGNYGYTF
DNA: TGTGCCAGCAGCTTAGGGGGGAACTATGGCTACACCTTC

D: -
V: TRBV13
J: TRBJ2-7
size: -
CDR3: CASSLEGNEQYF
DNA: TGTGCCAGCAGCCTCGAGGGGAACGAGCAGTACTTC

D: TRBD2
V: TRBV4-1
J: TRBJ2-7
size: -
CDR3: CASSQDSLQRGRHEQYF
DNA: TGCGCCAGCAGCCAAGATTCGCTTCAGCGGGGGCGCCACGAGCAGTACTTC

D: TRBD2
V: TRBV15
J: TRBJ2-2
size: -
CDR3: CATSFAGGLTNTGELFF
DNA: TGTGCCACCAGCTTCGCGGGGGGACTGACGAACACCGGGGAGCTGTTTTTT

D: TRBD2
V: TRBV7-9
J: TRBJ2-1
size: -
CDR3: CASSLVLAGLYNEQFF
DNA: TGTGCCAGCAGCTTAGTTCTAGCGGGGTTGTACAATGAGCAGTTCTTC

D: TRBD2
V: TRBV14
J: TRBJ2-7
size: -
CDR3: CASSPLTSGGIEQYF
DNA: TGTGCCAGCAGCCCCCTGACTAGCGGGGGGATCGAGCAGTACTTC

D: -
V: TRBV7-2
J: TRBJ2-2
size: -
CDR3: CASSLYRDYTGELFF
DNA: TGTGCCAGCAGCTTATACAGGGATTACACCGGGGAGCTGTTTTTT

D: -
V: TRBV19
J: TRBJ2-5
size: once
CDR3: CASSITAGLGETQYF
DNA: TGTGCCAGTAGTATTACCGCCGGACTCGGAGAGACCCAGTACTTC

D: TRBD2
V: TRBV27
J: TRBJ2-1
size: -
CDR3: CASSLLAGHNEQFF
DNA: TGTGCCAGCAGTTTGCTAGCGGGGCACAATGAGCAGTTCTTC

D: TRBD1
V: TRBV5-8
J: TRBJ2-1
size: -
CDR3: CASSLARGLYNEQFF
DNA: TGTGCCAGCAGCTTGGCCAGGGGGCTGTACAATGAGCAGTTCTTC

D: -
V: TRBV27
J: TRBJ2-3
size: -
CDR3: CASRNGVGGTDTQYF
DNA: TGTGCCAGCAGAAATGGCGTGGGTGGCACAGATACGCAGTATTTT

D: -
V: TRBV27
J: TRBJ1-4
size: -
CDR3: CASSLEGTTTNEKLFF
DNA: TGTGCCAGCAGTTTAGAGGGAACAACAACTAATGAAAAACTGTTTTTT